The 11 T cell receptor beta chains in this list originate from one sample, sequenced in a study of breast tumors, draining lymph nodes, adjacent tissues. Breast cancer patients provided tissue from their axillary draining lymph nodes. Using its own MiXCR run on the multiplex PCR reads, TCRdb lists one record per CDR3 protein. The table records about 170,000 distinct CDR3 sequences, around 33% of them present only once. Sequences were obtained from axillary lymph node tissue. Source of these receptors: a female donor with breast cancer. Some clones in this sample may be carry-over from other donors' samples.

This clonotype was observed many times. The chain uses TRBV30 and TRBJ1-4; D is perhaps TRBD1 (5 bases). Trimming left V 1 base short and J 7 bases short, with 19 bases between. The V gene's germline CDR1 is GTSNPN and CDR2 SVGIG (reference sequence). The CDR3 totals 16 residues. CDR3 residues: CAWSGGVGGLSEKLFF. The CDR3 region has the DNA TGTGCCTGGAGTGGCGGGGTCGGGGGTCTAAGTGAAAAACTGTTTTTT.

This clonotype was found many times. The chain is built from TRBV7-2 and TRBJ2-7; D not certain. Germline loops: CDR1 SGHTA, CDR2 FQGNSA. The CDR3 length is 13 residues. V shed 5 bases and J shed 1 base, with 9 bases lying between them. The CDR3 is CASSPSFSYEQYF. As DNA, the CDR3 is TGTGCCAGCAGCCCCTCCTTTTCCTACGAGCAGTACTTC.

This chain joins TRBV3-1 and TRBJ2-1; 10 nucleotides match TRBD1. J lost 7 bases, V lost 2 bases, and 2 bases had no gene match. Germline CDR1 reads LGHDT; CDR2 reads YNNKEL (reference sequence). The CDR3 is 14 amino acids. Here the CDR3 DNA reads TGTGCCAGCAGCCAAACGGGACAGGGGAATGAGCAGTTCTTC. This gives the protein CASSQTGQGNEQFF.

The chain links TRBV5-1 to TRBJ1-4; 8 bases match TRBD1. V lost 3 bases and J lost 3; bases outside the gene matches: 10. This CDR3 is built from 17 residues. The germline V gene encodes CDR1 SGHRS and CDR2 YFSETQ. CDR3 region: CASSWSQTGASNEKLFF. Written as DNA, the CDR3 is TGCGCCAGCAGCTGGAGTCAGACAGGGGCGTCTAATGAAAAACTGTTTTTT.

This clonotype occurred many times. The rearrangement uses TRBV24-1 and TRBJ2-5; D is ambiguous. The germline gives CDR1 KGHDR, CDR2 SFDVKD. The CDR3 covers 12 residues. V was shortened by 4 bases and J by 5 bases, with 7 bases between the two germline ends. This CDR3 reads CATSEARETQYF. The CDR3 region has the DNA TGTGCCACCAGTGAAGCTAGGGAGACCCAGTACTTC.

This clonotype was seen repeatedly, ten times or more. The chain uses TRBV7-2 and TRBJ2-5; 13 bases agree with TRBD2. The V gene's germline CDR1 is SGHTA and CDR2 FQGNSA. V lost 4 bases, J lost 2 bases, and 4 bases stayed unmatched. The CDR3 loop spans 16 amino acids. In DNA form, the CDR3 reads TGTGCCAGCAGCTCACCGGGACTAGCGGGACAAGAGACCCAGTACTTC. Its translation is CASSSPGLAGQETQYF.

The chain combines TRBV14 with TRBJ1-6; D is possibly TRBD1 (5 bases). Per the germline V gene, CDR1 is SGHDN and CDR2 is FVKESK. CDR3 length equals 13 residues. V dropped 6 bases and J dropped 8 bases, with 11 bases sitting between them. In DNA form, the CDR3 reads TGTGCCAGCAGTGGCCGGGGCTATTCACCCCTCCACTTT. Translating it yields CASSGRGYSPLHF.

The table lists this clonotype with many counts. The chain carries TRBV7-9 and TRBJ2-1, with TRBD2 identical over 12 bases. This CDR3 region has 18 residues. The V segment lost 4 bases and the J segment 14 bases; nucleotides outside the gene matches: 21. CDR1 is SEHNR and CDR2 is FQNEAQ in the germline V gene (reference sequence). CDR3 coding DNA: TGTGCCAGCAGCTCATCCTGGAAACCGACTAGCGGGAGTATCCTAGAGTTCTTC. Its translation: CASSSSWKPTSGSILEFF.

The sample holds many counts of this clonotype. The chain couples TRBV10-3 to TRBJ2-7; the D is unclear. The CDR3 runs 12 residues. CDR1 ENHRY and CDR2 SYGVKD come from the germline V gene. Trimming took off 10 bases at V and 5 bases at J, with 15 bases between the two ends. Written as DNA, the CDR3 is TGTGCCACCAACAAAGCTGGCCACGAGCAGTACTTC. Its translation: CATNKAGHEQYF.

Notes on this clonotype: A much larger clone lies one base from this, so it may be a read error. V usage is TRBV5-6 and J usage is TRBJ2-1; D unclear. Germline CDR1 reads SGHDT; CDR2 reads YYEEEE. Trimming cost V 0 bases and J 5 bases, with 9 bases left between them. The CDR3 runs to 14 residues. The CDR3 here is CASSLVARDNEQFF. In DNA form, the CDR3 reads TGTGCCAGCAGCTTGGTAGCCCGGGACAATGAGCAGTTCTTC.

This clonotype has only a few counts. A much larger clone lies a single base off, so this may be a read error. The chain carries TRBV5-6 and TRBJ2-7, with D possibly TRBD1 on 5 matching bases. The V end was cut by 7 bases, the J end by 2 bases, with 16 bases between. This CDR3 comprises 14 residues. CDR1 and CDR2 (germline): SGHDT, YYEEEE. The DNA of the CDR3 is TGTGCCAGCGGGATCGTCAGGGCAACCTACGAGCAGTACTTC. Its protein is CASGIVRATYEQYF.